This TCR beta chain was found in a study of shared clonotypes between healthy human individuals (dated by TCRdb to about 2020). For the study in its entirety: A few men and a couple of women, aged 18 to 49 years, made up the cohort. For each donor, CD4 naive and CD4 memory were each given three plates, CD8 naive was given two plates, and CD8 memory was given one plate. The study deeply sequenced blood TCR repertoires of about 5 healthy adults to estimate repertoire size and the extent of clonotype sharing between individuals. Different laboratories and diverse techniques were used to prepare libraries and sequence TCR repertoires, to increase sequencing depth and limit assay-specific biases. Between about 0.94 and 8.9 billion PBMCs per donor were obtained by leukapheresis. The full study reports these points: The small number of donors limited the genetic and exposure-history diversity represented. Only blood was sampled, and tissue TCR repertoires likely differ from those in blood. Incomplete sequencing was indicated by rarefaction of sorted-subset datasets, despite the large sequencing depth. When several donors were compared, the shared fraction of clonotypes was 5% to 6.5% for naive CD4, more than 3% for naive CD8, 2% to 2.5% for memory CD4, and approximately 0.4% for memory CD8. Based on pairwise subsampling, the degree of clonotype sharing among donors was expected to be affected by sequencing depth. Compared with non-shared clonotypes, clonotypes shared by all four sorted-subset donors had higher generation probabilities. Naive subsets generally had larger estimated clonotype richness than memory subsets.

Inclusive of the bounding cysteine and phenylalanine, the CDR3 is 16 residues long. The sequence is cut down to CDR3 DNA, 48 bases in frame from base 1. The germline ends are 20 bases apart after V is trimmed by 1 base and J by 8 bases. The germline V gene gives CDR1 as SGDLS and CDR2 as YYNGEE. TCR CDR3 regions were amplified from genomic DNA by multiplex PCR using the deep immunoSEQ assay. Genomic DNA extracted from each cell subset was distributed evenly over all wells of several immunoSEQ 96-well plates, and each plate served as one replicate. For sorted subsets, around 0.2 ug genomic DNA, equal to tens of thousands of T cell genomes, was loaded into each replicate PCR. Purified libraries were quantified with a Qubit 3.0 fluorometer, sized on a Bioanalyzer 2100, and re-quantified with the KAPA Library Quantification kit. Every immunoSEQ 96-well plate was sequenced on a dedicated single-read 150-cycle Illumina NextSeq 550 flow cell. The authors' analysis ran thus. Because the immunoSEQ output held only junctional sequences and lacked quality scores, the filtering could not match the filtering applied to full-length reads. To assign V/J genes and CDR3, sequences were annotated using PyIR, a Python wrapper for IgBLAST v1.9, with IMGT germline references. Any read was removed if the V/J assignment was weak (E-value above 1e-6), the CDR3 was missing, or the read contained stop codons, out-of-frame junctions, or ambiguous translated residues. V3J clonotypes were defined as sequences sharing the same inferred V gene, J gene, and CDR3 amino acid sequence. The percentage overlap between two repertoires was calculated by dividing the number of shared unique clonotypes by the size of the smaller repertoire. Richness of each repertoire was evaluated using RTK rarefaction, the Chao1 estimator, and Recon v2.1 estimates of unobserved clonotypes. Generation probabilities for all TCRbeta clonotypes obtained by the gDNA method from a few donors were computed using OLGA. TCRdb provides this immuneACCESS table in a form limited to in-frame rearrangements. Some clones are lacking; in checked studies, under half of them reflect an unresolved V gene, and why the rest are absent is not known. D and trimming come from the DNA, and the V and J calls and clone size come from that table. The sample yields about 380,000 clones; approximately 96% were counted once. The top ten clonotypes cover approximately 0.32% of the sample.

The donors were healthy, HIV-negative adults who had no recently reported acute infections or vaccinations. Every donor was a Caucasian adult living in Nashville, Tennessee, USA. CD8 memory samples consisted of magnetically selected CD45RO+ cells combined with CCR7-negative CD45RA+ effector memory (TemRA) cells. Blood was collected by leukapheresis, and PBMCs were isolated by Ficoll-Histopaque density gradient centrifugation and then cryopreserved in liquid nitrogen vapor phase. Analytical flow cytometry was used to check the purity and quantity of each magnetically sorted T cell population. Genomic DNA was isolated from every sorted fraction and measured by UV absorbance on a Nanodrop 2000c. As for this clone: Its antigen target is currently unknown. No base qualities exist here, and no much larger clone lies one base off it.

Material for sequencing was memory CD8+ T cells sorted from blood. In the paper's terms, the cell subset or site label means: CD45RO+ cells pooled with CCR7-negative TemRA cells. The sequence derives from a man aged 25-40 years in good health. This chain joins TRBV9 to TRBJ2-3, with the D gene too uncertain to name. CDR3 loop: CASSVNFFPPSGTQYF. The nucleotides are TGTGCCAGCAGCGTAAATTTTTTCCCGCCGAGTGGTACGCAGTATTTT.